These 10 T cell receptor beta chains were sequenced from one sample in a study of cytomegalovirus exposure and HLA in healthy donors. The study ran its PCR with 60 Vbeta and 13 Jbeta primers. TCRdb's table, derived via immunoSEQ multiplex PCR, lists solely in-frame clones and lacks some. The table records about 240,000 clones, more than 70% of them present only once. Sequenced material: PBMCs. The receptors originated from a boy younger than 18 in good health and CMV-seronegative.

Points on this clone: Other DNA sequences within the sample encode an identical CDR3. The chain links TRBV9 to TRBJ2-7, with TRBD2 matching over 7 bases. The length of the CDR3 is 14 residues. Germline CDR1 and CDR2: SGDLS and YYNGEE. Trimming at V came to 2 bases and at J to 2 bases, leaving 4 bases not matched to a gene. Here the CDR3 reads CASSVGGTPYEQYF. DNA of the CDR3: TGTGCCAGCAGCGTCGGGGGGACTCCCTACGAGCAGTACTTC.

The V gene is TRBV2, the J gene TRBJ2-7; TRBD1 matches 12 bases. Losses at the gene ends were 4 bases for V and 4 bases for J; bases not matched to a gene: 2. Germline-derived CDR1 and CDR2 are SNHLY and FYNNEI. This CDR3 is built from 14 residues. This CDR3 is CASSGGQGAYEQYF. Written as DNA, the CDR3 is TGTGCCAGCAGTGGGGGACAGGGGGCGTACGAGCAGTACTTC. The full variable domain, in which reference TRBV2 and TRBJ2-7 provide the parts outside the CDR3, is EPEVTQTPSHQVTQMGQEVILRCVPISNHLYFYWYRQILGQKVEFLVSFYNNEISEKSEIFDDQFSVERPDGSNFTLKIRSTKLEDSAMYFCASSGGQGAYEQYFGPGTRLTVT.

This clone showed up just once. This sequence joins TRBV10-3 and TRBJ1-1, with TRBD1 identical over 7 bases. J was trimmed by 1 base and V by 5 bases; bases with no gene match: 4. CDR1 ENHRY and CDR2 SYGVKD come from the germline V gene. This CDR3 is 14 amino acids long. The CDR3 is CAISSGTENTEAFF. The CDR3 DNA follows: TGTGCCATCAGTTCCGGGACAGAGAACACTGAAGCTTTCTTT.

The rearrangement joins TRBV7-9 to TRBJ1-2, with D maybe TRBD1 (5 bases). V lost 2 bases and J lost 3, with 13 bases in between. The CDR3 runs to 15 residues. Looked up from germline, CDR1 is SEHNR and CDR2 is FQNEAQ (reference sequence). Written as DNA, the CDR3 is TGTGCCAGCAGCTTAACTAAGACAGCTGACTATGGCTACACCTTC. It yields the protein CASSLTKTADYGYTF.

The genes are TRBV19 and TRBJ2-5; D gene ambiguous. The CDR3 is made up of 14 amino acids. V dropped 4 bases and J dropped 4 bases, with 13 bases sitting between them. Germline CDR1 LNHDA, CDR2 SQIVND (reference sequence). The CDR3 region has the DNA TGTGCCAGTAGTACTGGCAGGCGTCCAGAGACCCAGTACTTC. Amino acids: CASSTGRRPETQYF.

This rearrangement joins TRBV4-1 to TRBJ1-2; D is undetermined. The CDR3 contains 12 residues. Germline CDR1 is MGHRA and CDR2 is YSYEKL. Trimming stripped 3 bases from V and 8 bases from J, with 10 bases between. The CDR3 nucleotides are TGCGCCAGCAGCCACCTCGTGCGGGGCTACACCTTC. This gives the protein CASSHLVRGYTF.

The CDR3 DNA reads as TGTGCCAGCAGCGTAGATCCCACAGGTGGCCACGAGCAGTACTTC. Its protein product is CASSVDPTGGHEQYF. The chain has TRBV9 and TRBJ2-5; the D gene is possibly TRBD1 (5 bases). TRBJ2-7 explains the end of the DNA better; the J call may be wrong. CDR1 and CDR2 (germline): SGDLS, YYNGEE. This CDR3 spans 15 amino acids.

V gene TRBV11-3 combines with J gene TRBJ2-1; 7 bases agree with TRBD2. Per the germline V gene, CDR1 is SGHNT and CDR2 is YENEEA. Trimming cost V 2 bases and J 9 bases; bases outside gene matches: 7. This CDR3 is built from 14 residues. The CDR3 nucleotides read TGTGCCAGCAGCTTAAGGCGGGAGATCGGTGAGCAGTTCTTC. Its protein product is CASSLRREIGEQFF.

V and J are TRBV28 and TRBJ1-2, with 9 bases identical to TRBD1. Looked up from germline, CDR1 is MDHEN and CDR2 is SYDVKM. This CDR3 spans 14 amino acids. V lost 4 bases, J lost 4 bases, and 4 bases stayed unmatched. In DNA, the CDR3 is TGTGCCAGCAGTTCTCCGGGACAGGGCTATGGCTACACCTTC. It is translated as CASSSPGQGYGYTF.

The V call is TRBV29-1, the J call TRBJ2-3; TRBD1 agrees at 7 bases. Germline-derived CDR1 and CDR2 are SQVTM and ANQGSEA. The CDR3 spans 18 residues. J was trimmed by 4 bases and V by 5 bases; bases with no gene match: 21. This CDR3 reads CSVRRGGAYEGLADTQYF. CDR3 DNA sequence: TGCAGCGTTCGCCGAGGGGGCGCATATGAGGGTCTGGCAGATACGCAGTATTTT.